One sample yielded the 9 T cell receptor beta chains listed below, sequenced in a study of T cell repertoires in cytomegalovirus infection. TCRdb re-called the reads through MiXCR, storing one row per CDR3 protein. Of 230,000 or so distinct CDR3 sequences detected, over 15% appear once; the ten largest clones hold around 47%. Sample: CD8+ T cells from PBMCs. The receptors stem from a human donor in good health (CMV status not recorded). Some clones in this sample may be carry-over from other donors' samples.

Only a few counts were recorded for this clonotype. This sequence joins TRBV19 and TRBJ2-7, with a tentative D call TRBD1 (5 bases). The CDR3 totals 13 residues. V lost 3 bases to trimming and J lost 3 bases, with 9 bases between them. Germline CDR1 and CDR2: LNHDA and SQIVND (reference sequence). The CDR3 coding sequence is TGTGCCAGTAGTATTGGGGCAGACTACGAGCAGTACTTC. It yields the protein CASSIGADYEQYF.

In this sample, this clonotype turned up many times. The chain carries TRBV7-2 and TRBJ2-7, with a possible D match to TRBD2 (5 bases). The germline CDR1 and CDR2 sequences are SGHTA and FQGNSA. The CDR3 extends over 13 amino acids. Trimming removed 3 bases at V and 5 bases at J, with 11 bases between. In DNA, the CDR3 is TGTGCCAGCAGCTTTCGGGGAACGGACGAGCAGTACTTC. Translation gives CASSFRGTDEQYF.

The table lists this clonotype with a few counts. The chain carries TRBV29-1 and TRBJ1-1; D is unresolved. The germline V gene encodes CDR1 SQVTM and CDR2 ANQGSEA. Trimming shortened V by 1 base and J by 3 bases, and 18 bases separated the two germline ends. The CDR3 extends over 16 amino acids. CDR3 loop: CSVEAPDGRRDTEAFF. CDR3 in DNA: TGCAGCGTTGAAGCCCCGGACGGCAGGCGGGACACTGAAGCTTTCTTT.

The rearrangement joins TRBV19 to TRBJ1-1, with a tentative D call TRBD1 (5 bases). Per the germline V gene, CDR1 is LNHDA and CDR2 is SQIVND (reference sequence). The length of the CDR3 is 16 residues. Trimming cost V 3 bases and J 6 bases, with 20 bases left between them. The CDR3 nucleotides read TGTGCCAGTAGTATCGAACCATTGGTCTGGGACGCTGAAGCTTTCTTT. Translation: CASSIEPLVWDAEAFF.

The sample holds a few counts of this clonotype. The chain couples TRBV12-3 or TRBV12-4 to TRBJ1-2, with a possible D match to TRBD1 (6 bases). CDR3 length: 17 amino acids. The V and J ends lost 5 bases and 4 bases respectively, with 23 bases between them. The CDR3 reads CASSGGPTAGDPYGYTF. In nucleotides, the CDR3 is TGTGCCAGCAGTGGGGGCCCAACGGCGGGGGACCCCTATGGCTACACCTTC.

The chain uses TRBV7-9 and TRBJ1-6; D may be TRBD1 (6 bases). In germline, CDR1 is SEHNR, CDR2 FQNEAQ (reference sequence). The CDR3 consists of 15 residues. V was shortened by 6 bases and J by 7 bases, with 16 bases between the two germline ends. The CDR3 loop is CASSETGFWNSPLHF. CDR3 sequence (DNA): TGTGCCAGCAGTGAGACAGGCTTTTGGAATTCACCCCTCCACTTT.

The J gene is TRBJ2-5, the V gene TRBV4-3; D possibly corresponds to TRBD2 (6 bases). The CDR3 consists of 16 residues. Germline assignment: CDR1 LGHNA and CDR2 YSLEER. Trimming took off 1 base at V and 0 bases at J, with 12 bases between the two ends. In DNA, the CDR3 is TGCGCCAGCAGCCAAGGGGTGGGGGGAAACCAAGAGACCCAGTACTTC. It codes for CASSQGVGGNQETQYF.

The rearrangement links TRBV27 to TRBJ2-1; 13 nucleotides align to TRBD2. Looked up from germline, CDR1 is MNHEY and CDR2 is SMNVEV (reference sequence). There are 18 residues in the CDR3. V was clipped by 8 bases and J by 2 bases; unmatched bases: 12. CDR3 nucleotides: TGTGCCAGCCAAAGACCGACTAGCGGGGGGTCAACCTACAATGAGCAGTTCTTC. This sequence encodes CASQRPTSGGSTYNEQFF.

The chain joins TRBV12-3 or TRBV12-4 to TRBJ2-7; either TRBD1 or TRBD2 may supply D (6 bases each). The length of the CDR3 is 14 residues. Trimming left V 5 bases short and J 3 bases short, with 14 bases between. The CDR3 coding sequence is TGTGCCAGCAGTCCGGGGGCGCCTTTCTACGAGCAGTACTTC. Translation: CASSPGAPFYEQYF.